The 12 T cell receptor beta chains presented below share a single source sample, sequenced in a study of PD-L1 blockade in urothelial cancer. Time point described: pretreatment peripheral blood. Sequencing was performed with immunoSEQ multiplex PCR; in TCRdb, only in-frame clones are kept and a portion is missing. The sample includes around 100,000 clones, roughly 84% seen only once; the top ten take 1.5% to 2.5%. The sequences come from PBMCs, collected around atezolizumab (anti-PD-L1) treatment. These receptors originate from a man aged 55 to 70 with urothelial cancer.

The CDR3 sequence is CASSPGVEEKLFF. As DNA, the CDR3 is TGTGCCAGCTCCCCGGGTGTCGAGGAAAAACTGTTTTTT. The chain is built from TRBV18 and TRBJ1-4; D call uncertain. The V end lost 6 bases, the J end lost 8 bases, and 13 bases lay between the germline ends. The germline V gene has CDR1 KGHSH and CDR2 LQKENI. CDR3 length: 13 amino acids.

The V and J genes are TRBV2 and TRBJ2-3; 10 bases agree with TRBD2. V was clipped by 6 bases and J by 6 bases; unmatched bases: 9. CDR1 is SNHLY, CDR2 FYNNEI, per germline. The CDR3 runs to 15 residues. The CDR3 here is CASRRLAGVADTQYF. Written as DNA, the CDR3 is TGTGCCAGCAGGAGGCTAGCGGGAGTGGCGGATACGCAGTATTTT.

The V call is TRBV15, the J call TRBJ2-3; D might be TRBD2 (5 bases). Per the germline V gene, CDR1 is LNHNV and CDR2 is YYDKDF (reference sequence). The V and J ends lost 3 bases and 5 bases respectively, with 15 bases between them. CDR3 length equals 15 residues. CDR3 DNA sequence: TGTGCCACCAGCAGGGGAAGAGGGCTTTTAGATACGCAGTATTTT. Residues: CATSRGRGLLDTQYF. The full variable domain, its missing parts supplied by reference TRBV15 and TRBJ2-3, is DAMVIQNPRYQVTQFGKPVTLSCSQTLNHNVMYWYQQKSSQAPKLLFHYYDKDFNNEADTPDNFQSRRPNTSFCFLDIRSPGLGDTAMYLCATSRGRGLLDTQYFGPGTRLTVL.

J is TRBJ2-3 and V is TRBV10-3, with D perhaps TRBD1 (6 bases). Germline assignment: CDR1 ENHRY and CDR2 SYGVKD. The V end lost 11 bases, the J end lost 3 bases, and 9 bases lay between the germline ends. This CDR3 is built from 11 residues. For the CDR3, the DNA is TGTGCCGTAAGGGGGACAGATACGCAGTATTTT. As protein: CAVRGTDTQYF.

The chain links TRBV29-1 to TRBJ1-1; D is uncertain. The germline CDR1 and CDR2 sequences are SQVTM and ANQGSEA. Trimming took 5 bases from V and 2 from J, leaving 9 bases between them. The CDR3 contains 12 residues. CDR3 nucleotides: TGCAGCGTTCAGTTAATTAACACTGAAGCTTTCTTT. This encodes CSVQLINTEAFF.

V is TRBV4-1 and J is TRBJ2-1, with TRBD2 matching 9 bases. CDR3 length: 17 residues. Germline loops: CDR1 MGHRA, CDR2 YSYEKL. V lost 2 bases to trimming and J lost 5 bases; unmatched junction nucleotides: 10. The CDR3 bases are TGCGCCAGCAGCCAAAATACGGGCGGGGGGGCCCACAATGAGCAGTTCTTC. This codes for CASSQNTGGGAHNEQFF.

V usage is TRBV19 and J usage is TRBJ2-5, with D unresolved. Between the trimmed V and J ends, which lost 0 bases and 4 bases, there was a span of 9 bases. Germline values: CDR1 LNHDA, CDR2 SQIVND (reference sequence). The CDR3 runs 14 residues. The DNA of the CDR3 is TGTGCCAGTAGTATAGATCCTAAAGTAGAGACCCAGTACTTC. Amino acids: CASSIDPKVETQYF.

This clone was counted only a few times. The rearrangement links TRBV10-1 to TRBJ2-1, with TRBD1 as a possible D gene (5 bases). V gave up 4 bases and J gave up 3 bases, with 10 bases separating them. Germline V CDR1 and CDR2: WNHNN, SYGVQD (reference sequence). This CDR3 spans 14 amino acids. CDR3 nucleotides: TGCGCCAGCAGTGCCACAGGATACTACAATGAGCAGTTCTTC. Encoded protein: CASSATGYYNEQFF.

Comments on this clone: One end of the junction fails to match germline, which may point to a read error. The chain has TRBV7-7 and TRBJ2-7, with D unresolved. This CDR3 has 13 residues. Germline lookup yields CDR1 SSHAT and CDR2 FNYEAQ (reference sequence). CDR3: CASSFGVAYEQYF. Written as DNA, the CDR3 is TGTGCTAGCAGCTTCGGAGTAGCCTACGAGCAGTACTTC.

This clone was observed many times. The chain recombines TRBV2 with TRBJ1-2; D gene uncertain. Germline assignment: CDR1 SNHLY and CDR2 FYNNEI. V shed 6 bases and J shed 8 bases, with 13 bases lying between them. The CDR3 is 12 amino acids. The CDR3 region has the DNA TGTGCCAGCAGCCATCGGGGTTCGGGCTACACCTTC. Amino acid sequence: CASSHRGSGYTF.

The gene calls are TRBV11-2 and TRBJ1-1; 8 bases fit TRBD1. The CDR3 contains 14 residues. Germline loops: CDR1 SGHAT, CDR2 FQNNGV. The trim removed 5 bases at V and 4 bases at J, leaving 6 bases unmatched. The chain's CDR3 is CASSPNRGSTEAFF. DNA for the CDR3: TGTGCCAGCAGCCCGAACAGGGGGAGCACTGAAGCTTTCTTT. The full variable domain, with the rest looked up from reference TRBV11-2 and TRBJ1-1, is EAGVAQSPRYKIIEKRQSVAFWCNPISGHATLYWYQQILGQGPKLLIQFQNNGVVDDSQLPKDRFSAERLKGVDSTLKIQPAKLEDSAVYLCASSPNRGSTEAFFGQGTRLTVV.

Points on this clone: Mismatch with germline at one junction end may stem from a read error. This sequence joins TRBV19 and TRBJ2-7; 10 positions match TRBD1. From germline, CDR1 is LNHDA and CDR2 SQIVND (reference sequence). The CDR3 runs to 15 residues. The CDR3 nucleotides read TGTGCCAGTAGTGCGGCGGGACAGGGGTCCTTCGAGCAGTACTTC. It specifies CASSAAGQGSFEQYF.